The clone carrying this T cell receptor (beta chain) was observed a few times. The antigen is not known. Libraries of TCR beta came from iRepertoire HTBI primers plus Arm-PCR of CDR3 regions. TCRdb called the multiplex PCR reads again in MiXCR, with one record for every CDR3 protein. The repertoire holds approximately 500,000 distinct CDR3 sequences, with 20% to 25% as singletons. The data were obtained in a study of regulatory T cells in long-lasting Graves disease. Study-level information: Persistent cases were those of Graves' disease that involved over 5 years of antithyroid drugs with positive TSH receptor antibodies. Study findings and constraints: Small sample size may have lowered accuracy.

Time point denoted: persistent/refractory GD, antithyroid drugs over 5 years with positive TRAb. The TCR library was made from RNA that had been extracted from PBMCs in TRIzol. This CDR3 is 15 amino acids long. Germline CDR1 and CDR2: KGHSH and LQKENI. V trimming: 3 bases; J trimming: 4 bases; junction bases outside the gene matches: 5. The chain combines TRBV18 with TRBJ1-5, with 8 bases identical to TRBD1. The sequenced sample was peripheral blood mononuclear cells (PBMCs), obtained when the disease was refractory, from a patient treated with antithyroid drugs. This receptor was taken from a female donor with Graves disease. For the CDR3, the DNA is TGTGCCAGCTCACCCGCGGACAGGGAGAATCAGCCCCAGCATTTT. Translated, it gives CASSPADRENQPQHF.